Each of the 3 T cell receptor beta chains below was sequenced from the same sample in a study of T-cell reconstitution after alpha-beta-depleted transplantation in children (dated by TCRdb to about 2016). Libraries came from PCR. The run used an Illumina HiSeq 2500. TCR libraries were prepared with molecular barcoding, using unique molecular identifiers to normalize TCRbeta repertoire quantification. TCRdb reworked the public reads: Q25 trimming with fastp, MiXCR clone assembly, productive beta chains retained. When rows share a CDR3 protein, they turn into one entry using the most common DNA and genes. This sample holds some 600,000 distinct CDR3 sequences; 10% to 15% were observed only once. The ten largest account for around 2.2% of the sample. The treatment or condition label on this specimen signifies: allogeneic hematopoietic cell transplantation with graft depleted of TCRalphabeta T cells and CD19 B cells.

The sequencing used PBMCs, mostly from graft donor cells, collected 360 days after TCRalphabeta/CD19-depleted stem cell transplant. The source of these receptors is a male patient younger than 18 who had a stem cell transplant for acute myeloid leukemia, so the T cells may come from the graft donor.

The chain is built from TRBV6-5 and TRBJ2-1; 11 bases align to TRBD2. Trimming took 4 bases from V and 7 from J; bases not matched to a gene: 9. The CDR3 runs to 16 residues. Germline V gives CDR1 MNHEY, CDR2 SVGAGI. CDR3 amino acids: CASSSQLAGVGNEQFF. As DNA, the CDR3 is TGTGCCAGCAGTTCCCAACTAGCGGGAGTAGGTAATGAGCAGTTCTTC.

The rearrangement links TRBV10-3 to TRBJ1-5, with unresolved D. Trimming cost V 0 bases and J 6 bases, with 3 bases left between them. Germline V gene sequence: CDR1 ENHRY, CDR2 SYGVKD. This CDR3 is built from 12 residues. In nucleotides, the CDR3 is TGTGCCATCAGTGAGTCAGGTCAGCCCCAGCATTTT. The encoded protein is CAISESGQPQHF.

This clonotype was seen repeatedly, ten times or more. The rearrangement links TRBV29-1 to TRBJ2-5, with TRBD1 matching over 7 bases. This CDR3 has 13 residues. Germline trimming cut 5 bases from V and 5 bases from J; bases unmatched to any gene: 8. Germline V lookup: CDR1 SQVTM, CDR2 ANQGSEA. The CDR3 sequence is CSVQQGSDETQYF. For the CDR3, the DNA is TGCAGCGTTCAACAGGGGAGCGACGAGACCCAGTACTTC.